Here is one T cell receptor beta chain with its context. The germline V gene encodes CDR1 SNHLY and CDR2 FYNNEI. Trimming cost V 6 bases and J 2 bases; bases outside gene matches: 13. This CDR3 region has 18 residues. In the study's own analysis: By means of reference gene primer amplification, nucleated cell counts were estimated. Method: immunoSEQ multiplex PCR; TCRdb's copy keeps in-frame clones and lacks some. Clone size and V and J calls were adopted from that table, with D and trimming inferred from the DNA. Of roughly 120,000 clones in the sample, 90% were seen once. This entry is derived from a study of blood T cell repertoires in COVID-19. Study-wide background: Samples representing acute and convalescent COVID-19 were sourced from the United States, Italy and Spain. PBMCs, B-cell-depleted T cells, or T cells were the source of the cDNA or gDNA that made up the material.

The genes are TRBV2 and TRBJ2-1, with TRBD2 matching over 10 bases. Material: peripheral blood. The origin of this receptor is a man aged 50 to 60 with active COVID-19. The CDR3 sequence is CASRGGTPGLATYNEQFF. The CDR3 DNA reads as TGTGCCAGCAGGGGGGGGACCCCGGGACTAGCGACCTACAATGAGCAGTTCTTC.